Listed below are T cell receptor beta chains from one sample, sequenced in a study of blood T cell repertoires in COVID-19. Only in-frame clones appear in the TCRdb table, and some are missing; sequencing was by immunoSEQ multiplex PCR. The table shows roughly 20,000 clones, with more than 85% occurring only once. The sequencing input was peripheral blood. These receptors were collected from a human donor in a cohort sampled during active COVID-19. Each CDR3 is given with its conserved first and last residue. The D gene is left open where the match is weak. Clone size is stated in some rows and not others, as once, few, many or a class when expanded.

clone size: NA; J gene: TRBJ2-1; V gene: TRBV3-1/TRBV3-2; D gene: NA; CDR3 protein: CASSQHFTGEQFF; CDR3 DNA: TGTGCCAGCAGCCAACATTTCACTGGTGAGCAGTTCTTC
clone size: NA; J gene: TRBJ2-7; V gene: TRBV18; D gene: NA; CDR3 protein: CASSPEQGPYEQYF; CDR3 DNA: TGTGCCAGCTCGCCTGAACAGGGTCCGTACGAGCAGTACTTC
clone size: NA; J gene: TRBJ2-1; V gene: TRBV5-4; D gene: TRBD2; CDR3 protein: CASSSAGGSSYNEQFF; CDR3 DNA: TGTGCCAGCAGCTCCGCTGGCGGGAGCTCCTACAATGAGCAGTTCTTC
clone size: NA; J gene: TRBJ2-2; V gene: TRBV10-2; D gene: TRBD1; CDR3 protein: CASSESPSTGGGIGELFF; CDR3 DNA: TGCGCCAGCAGTGAGTCACCTTCGACAGGGGGCGGTATCGGGGAGCTGTTTTTT
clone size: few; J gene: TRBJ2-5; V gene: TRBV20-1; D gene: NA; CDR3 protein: CSPQWQETQYF; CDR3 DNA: TGCAGCCCTCAGTGGCAAGAGACCCAGTACTTC
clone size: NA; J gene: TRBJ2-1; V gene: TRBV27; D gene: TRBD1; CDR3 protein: CASSSPGQGDDEQFF; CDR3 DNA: TGTGCCAGCAGTTCCCCGGGACAGGGGGACGATGAGCAGTTCTTC
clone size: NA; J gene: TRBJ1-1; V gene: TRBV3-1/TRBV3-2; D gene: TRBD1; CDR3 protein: CASSQSRDRGLNTEAFF; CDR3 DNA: TGTGCCAGCAGCCAATCCCGGGACAGGGGGTTGAACACTGAAGCTTTCTTT
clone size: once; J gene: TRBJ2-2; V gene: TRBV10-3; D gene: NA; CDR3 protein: CAISGQGSQPGELFF; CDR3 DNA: TGTGCCATCAGCGGGCAGGGGAGTCAACCCGGGGAGCTGTTTTTT
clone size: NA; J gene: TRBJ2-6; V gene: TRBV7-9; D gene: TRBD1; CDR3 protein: CASSLKGQGIPGANVLTF; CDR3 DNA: TGTGCCAGCAGCTTGAAAGGACAGGGGATCCCTGGGGCCAACGTCCTGACTTTC
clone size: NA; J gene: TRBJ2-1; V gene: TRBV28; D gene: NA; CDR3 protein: CASSFKGRGVGEQFF; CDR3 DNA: TGTGCCAGCAGTTTTAAGGGCAGGGGGGTCGGTGAGCAGTTCTTC
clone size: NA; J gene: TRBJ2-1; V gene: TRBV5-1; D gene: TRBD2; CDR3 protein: CASSWTSPNNEQFF; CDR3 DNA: TGCGCCAGCAGCTGGACTAGCCCAAATAATGAGCAGTTCTTC
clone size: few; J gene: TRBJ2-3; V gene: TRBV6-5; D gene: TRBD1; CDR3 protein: CASSYGTGGPDTQYF; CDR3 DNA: TGTGCCAGCAGTTACGGGACAGGGGGCCCAGATACGCAGTATTTT
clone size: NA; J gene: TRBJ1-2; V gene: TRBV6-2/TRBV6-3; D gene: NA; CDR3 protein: CASSLEGRGGYTF; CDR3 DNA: TGTGCCAGCAGTCTGGAGGGGCGAGGAGGCTACACCTTC
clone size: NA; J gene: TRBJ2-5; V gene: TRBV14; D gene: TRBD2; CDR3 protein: CASSQGPSGSPIHF; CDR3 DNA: TGTGCCAGCAGCCAGGGTCCTAGCGGGAGTCCCATACACTTC
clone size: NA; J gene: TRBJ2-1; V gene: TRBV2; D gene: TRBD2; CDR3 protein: CASRGGRTYNEQFF; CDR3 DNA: TGTGCCAGCAGGGGCGGGAGGACTTACAATGAGCAGTTCTTC
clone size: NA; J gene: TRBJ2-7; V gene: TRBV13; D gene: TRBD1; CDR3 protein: CASSSNSGGVGGYPYEQYF; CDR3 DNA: TGTGCCAGCAGCTCAAATTCAGGGGGCGTAGGGGGTTATCCCTACGAGCAGTACTTC
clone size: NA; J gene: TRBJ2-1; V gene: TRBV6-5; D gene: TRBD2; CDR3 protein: CASTPSGRAYEQFF; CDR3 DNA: TGTGCCAGCACTCCTAGCGGGAGGGCCTATGAGCAGTTCTTC
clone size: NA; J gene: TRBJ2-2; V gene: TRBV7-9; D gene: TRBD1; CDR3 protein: CASSFERDRGNTGELFF; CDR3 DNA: TGTGCCAGCAGCTTCGAACGGGACAGGGGCAACACCGGGGAGCTGTTTTTT
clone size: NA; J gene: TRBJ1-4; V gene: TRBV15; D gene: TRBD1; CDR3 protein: CATSGGTARNEKLFF; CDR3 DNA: TGTGCCACCAGCGGCGGGACAGCTCGAAATGAAAAACTGTTTTTT
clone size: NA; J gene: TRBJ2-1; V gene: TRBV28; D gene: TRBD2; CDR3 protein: CASSKIAGGHSEQFF; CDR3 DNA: TGTGCCAGCAGTAAAATAGCGGGAGGGCATAGTGAGCAGTTCTTC
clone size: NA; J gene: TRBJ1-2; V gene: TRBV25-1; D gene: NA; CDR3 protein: CASSLTGTYGYTF; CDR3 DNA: TGTGCCAGCAGTTTGACAGGAACCTATGGCTACACCTTC
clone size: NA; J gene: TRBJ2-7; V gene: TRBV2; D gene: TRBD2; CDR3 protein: CASSVSGTSYF; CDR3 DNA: TGTGCCAGCAGTGTTAGCGGGACAAGTTACTTC
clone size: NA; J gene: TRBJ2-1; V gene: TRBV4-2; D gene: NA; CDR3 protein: CASSQESGESYNEQFF; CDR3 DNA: TGTGCCAGCAGCCAAGAATCCGGGGAATCCTACAATGAGCAGTTCTTC
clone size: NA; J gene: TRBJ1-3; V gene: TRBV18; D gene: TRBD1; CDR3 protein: CASSPYGTGEYGNTIYF; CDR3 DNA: TGTGCCAGCTCACCTTACGGGACAGGGGAGTATGGAAACACCATATATTTT
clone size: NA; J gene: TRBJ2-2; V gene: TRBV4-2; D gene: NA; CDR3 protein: CASSQDVGANTGELFF; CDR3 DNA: TGTGCCAGCAGCCAAGATGTAGGAGCGAACACCGGGGAGCTGTTTTTT
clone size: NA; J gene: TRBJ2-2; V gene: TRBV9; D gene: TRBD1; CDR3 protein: CASSVTVTGGTGELFF; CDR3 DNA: TGTGCCAGCAGCGTAACTGTGACAGGGGGGACCGGGGAGCTGTTTTTT
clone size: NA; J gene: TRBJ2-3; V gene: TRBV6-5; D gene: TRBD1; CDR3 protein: CASRKGAVWTDTQYF; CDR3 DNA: TGTGCCAGCAGGAAGGGGGCTGTTTGGACAGATACGCAGTATTTT
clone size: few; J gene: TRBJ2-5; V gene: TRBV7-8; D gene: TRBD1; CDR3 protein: CASSPPSNTGVASRPQYF; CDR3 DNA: TGTGCCAGCAGCCCCCCCTCGAATACAGGGGTAGCCTCCCGGCCCCAGTACTTC
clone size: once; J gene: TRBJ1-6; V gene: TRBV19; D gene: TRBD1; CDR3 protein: CASSDLSRDRAAPLHF; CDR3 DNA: TGTGCCAGTAGCGACCTTTCCCGGGACAGGGCAGCACCCCTCCACTTT
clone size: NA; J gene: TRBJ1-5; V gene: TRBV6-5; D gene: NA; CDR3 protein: CASRKQVTNQPQHF; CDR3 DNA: TGTGCCAGCAGAAAGCAAGTAACCAATCAGCCCCAGCATTTT
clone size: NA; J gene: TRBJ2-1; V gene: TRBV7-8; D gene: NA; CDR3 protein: CASSLLAGQGGYNEQFF; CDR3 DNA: TGTGCCAGCAGCTTACTAGCGGGTCAGGGGGGCTACAATGAGCAGTTCTTC